This is a list of T cell receptor beta chains from one sample in a study of T cells after yellow fever vaccination. TCRdb ran MiXCR on the 5' RACE reads and lists one entry per CDR3 protein. The sample gives about 340,000 distinct CDR3 sequences, about 9.5% of which show up once; more than 15% is in the top ten. The sample in question was PBMCs, obtained on the day of the first yellow fever vaccination. The receptors derive from a man aged 18 to 29 who received the YFV17D yellow fever vaccine. Each CDR3 is given with its conserved first and last residue. The D gene is left open where the match is weak. Clone size is shown for a subset of rows, as once, few, many or a class of expanded clone.

CDR3 | DNA | V | D | J | size
CASSQLAGLNTDTQYF | TGTGCCAGCAGCCAGCTAGCGGGGCTAAACACAGATACGCAGTATTTT | TRBV4-2 | TRBD2 | TRBJ2-3 | few
CASSEARGGRGYTF | TGTGCCAGCAGTGAAGCGAGAGGGGGGCGTGGCTACACCTTC | TRBV2 | . | TRBJ1-2 | few
CASSLVIMGQGAFRYTF | TGTGCCAGCAGCTTGGTGATTATGGGACAGGGGGCCTTTCGCTACACCTTC | TRBV5-6 | TRBD1 | TRBJ1-2 | .
CSAAGQYSYEQYF | TGCAGCGCTGCGGGACAGTACTCCTACGAGCAGTACTTC | TRBV29-1 | . | TRBJ2-7 | .
CASSRLTGASNQPQHF | TGTGCCAGCAGCCGATTAACAGGGGCAAGCAATCAGCCCCAGCATTTT | TRBV5-6 | TRBD1 | TRBJ1-5 | few
CASSRESAPAYEQYF | TGCGCCAGCAGCAGGGAGTCGGCCCCAGCCTACGAGCAGTACTTC | TRBV5-1 | . | TRBJ2-7 | few
CASSPRGQGSTDTQYF | TGTGCCAGCAGCCCCCGCGGTCAGGGGTCAACAGATACGCAGTATTTT | TRBV11-3 | . | TRBJ2-3 | .
CSARVGVTNEKLFF | TGCAGTGCTAGAGTAGGGGTGACTAATGAAAAACTGTTTTTT | TRBV20-1 | . | TRBJ1-4 | .
CASSRGDRINEQFF | TGTGCCAGCAGCCGAGGGGACAGGATCAATGAGCAGTTCTTC | TRBV6-1 | TRBD1 | TRBJ2-1 | few
CASSLRDGGNTIYF | TGTGCCAGCAGTTTAAGAGACGGAGGAAACACCATATATTTT | TRBV27 | . | TRBJ1-3 | few
CASTEITARSYGYTF | TGTGCCAGCACCGAAATTACCGCACGATCCTATGGCTACACCTTC | TRBV25-1 | . | TRBJ1-2 | .
CASSILAGNTDTQYF | TGCGCCAGCAGCATACTAGCGGGAAACACAGATACGCAGTATTTT | TRBV5-1 | TRBD2 | TRBJ2-3 | .
CASSSYRGAEKLFF | TGTGCCAGCAGCTCGTACAGGGGTGCGGAAAAACTGTTTTTT | TRBV7-2 | TRBD1 | TRBJ1-4 | few
CSARGSERGGISGTDTQYF | TGCAGTGCTAGAGGTTCCGAGCGGGGGGGCATCAGTGGAACAGATACGCAGTATTTT | TRBV20-1 | TRBD2 | TRBJ2-3 | .
CASSTDNSPLHF | TGTGCCAGCAGCACCGATAATTCACCCCTCCACTTT | TRBV5-4 | . | TRBJ1-6 | .
CACRSGHLGDTQYF | TGTGCCTGTAGATCGGGACACCTGGGAGATACGCAGTATTTT | TRBV28 | . | TRBJ2-3 | few
CSAFEGYGYTF | TGCAGTGCTTTTGAGGGTTATGGCTACACCTTC | TRBV20-1 | . | TRBJ1-2 | few
CSARDMDPSGNTIYF | TGCAGTGCTAGAGATATGGACCCCTCTGGAAACACCATATATTTT | TRBV20-1 | . | TRBJ1-3 | .
CASSFPTFWGVNTEAFF | TGTGCCAGCAGTTTTCCCACTTTCTGGGGGGTGAACACTGAAGCTTTCTTT | TRBV28 | . | TRBJ1-1 | .
CASSTGSTDSPLHF | TGCGCCAGCTCGACAGGATCTACGGATTCACCCCTCCACTTT | TRBV5-1 | . | TRBJ1-6 | few
CATSQQSNSFGGGEQYF | TGTGCCACCTCCCAACAATCGAATAGTTTTGGTGGGGGCGAGCAGTACTTC | TRBV6-2/TRBV6-3 | . | TRBJ2-7 | .
CASSPPVKATGELFF | TGTGCCAGCTCACCACCAGTCAAGGCTACCGGGGAGCTGTTTTTT | TRBV18 | . | TRBJ2-2 | .
CAISPEIQETQYF | TGTGCCATCAGTCCGGAGATACAAGAGACCCAGTACTTC | TRBV10-3 | . | TRBJ2-5 | many
CATIGGRGSNTEAFF | TGTGCCACCATCGGAGGAAGGGGCTCGAACACTGAAGCTTTCTTT | TRBV15 | . | TRBJ1-1 | .
CSATGLAGGGDTQYF | TGCAGTGCAACGGGACTAGCGGGGGGTGGAGATACGCAGTATTTT | TRBV20-1 | TRBD2 | TRBJ2-3 | many
CSAPRGGARAEAFF | TGCAGTGCCCCAAGGGGGGGTGCTCGGGCTGAAGCTTTCTTT | TRBV20-1 | . | TRBJ1-1 | few
CASTTGTADTQYF | TGTGCCAGCACCACAGGGACCGCAGATACGCAGTATTTT | TRBV7-6 | . | TRBJ2-3 | once
CATRGWATDTQYF | TGTGCCACCCGGGGGTGGGCAACAGATACGCAGTATTTT | TRBV6-1 | . | TRBJ2-3 | many
CSAFSGTRGSEQFF | TGCAGTGCTTTCTCCGGGACTAGAGGTAGTGAGCAGTTCTTC | TRBV20-1 | TRBD2 | TRBJ2-1 | .
CASSITGRDKAPLHF | TGTGCCAGTAGTATTACCGGACGCGATAAGGCACCCCTCCACTTT | TRBV19 | . | TRBJ1-6 | many
CSVEGAGENTGELFF | TGCAGCGTTGAAGGGGCAGGGGAAAACACCGGGGAGCTGTTTTTT | TRBV29-1 | . | TRBJ2-2 | .
CASSLVVGRNNEQFF | TGCGCCAGCAGCTTGGTAGTGGGACGGAACAATGAGCAGTTCTTC | TRBV5-1 | . | TRBJ2-1 | .
CASSTGQQETQYF | TGTGCCAGCAGCACCGGACAGCAAGAGACCCAGTACTTC | TRBV9 | . | TRBJ2-5 | many
CASSMRVAGQETQYF | TGTGCCAGTAGTATGCGGGTAGCGGGCCAAGAGACCCAGTACTTC | TRBV19 | TRBD2 | TRBJ2-5 | .
CASSYRPYNEQFF | TGTGCCAGCAGTTACCGTCCATACAATGAGCAGTTCTTC | TRBV6-6 | . | TRBJ2-1 | .
CASSLGEGTQYF | TGCGCCAGCAGCTTGGGGGAGGGGACCCAGTACTTC | TRBV5-1 | TRBD2 | TRBJ2-5 | few
CASSLRIYGYTF | TGTGCCAGCAGCTTACGGATATATGGCTACACCTTC | TRBV13 | . | TRBJ1-2 | .
CASSFGKEQFF | TGTGCCAGCAGCTTCGGGAAAGAGCAGTTCTTC | TRBV7-9 | . | TRBJ2-1 | few
CASSLTGGSQETQYF | TGTGCCAGCAGCTTAACGGGGGGCAGCCAAGAGACCCAGTACTTC | TRBV7-3 | . | TRBJ2-5 | many
CASSYWSAGRVNTQYF | TGTGCCAGCAGTTACTGGTCGGCAGGCCGGGTGAATACGCAGTATTTT | TRBV6-2/TRBV6-3 | . | TRBJ2-3 | .
CASPPLAGYRTDTQYF | TGTGCCAGCCCCCCCCTAGCGGGTTATCGCACAGATACGCAGTATTTT | TRBV18 | TRBD2 | TRBJ2-3 | few
CAWSVRGDTEAFF | TGTGCCTGGAGTGTAAGGGGAGACACTGAAGCTTTCTTT | TRBV30 | . | TRBJ1-1 | few